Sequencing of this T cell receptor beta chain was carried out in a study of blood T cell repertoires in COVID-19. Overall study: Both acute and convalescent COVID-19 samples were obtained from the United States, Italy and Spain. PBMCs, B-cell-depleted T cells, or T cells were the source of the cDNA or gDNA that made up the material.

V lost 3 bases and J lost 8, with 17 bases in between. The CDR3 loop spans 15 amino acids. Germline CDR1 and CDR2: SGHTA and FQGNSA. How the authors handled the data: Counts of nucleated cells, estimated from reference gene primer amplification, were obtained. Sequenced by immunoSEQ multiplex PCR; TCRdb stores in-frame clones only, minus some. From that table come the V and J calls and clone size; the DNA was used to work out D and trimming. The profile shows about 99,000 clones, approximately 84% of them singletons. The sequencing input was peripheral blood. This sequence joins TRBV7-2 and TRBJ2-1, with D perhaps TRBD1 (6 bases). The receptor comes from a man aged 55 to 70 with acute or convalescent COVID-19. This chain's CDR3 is CASSFLGALRYEQFF. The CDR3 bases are TGTGCCAGCAGCTTTCTGGGGGCGCTTAGATATGAGCAGTTCTTC.